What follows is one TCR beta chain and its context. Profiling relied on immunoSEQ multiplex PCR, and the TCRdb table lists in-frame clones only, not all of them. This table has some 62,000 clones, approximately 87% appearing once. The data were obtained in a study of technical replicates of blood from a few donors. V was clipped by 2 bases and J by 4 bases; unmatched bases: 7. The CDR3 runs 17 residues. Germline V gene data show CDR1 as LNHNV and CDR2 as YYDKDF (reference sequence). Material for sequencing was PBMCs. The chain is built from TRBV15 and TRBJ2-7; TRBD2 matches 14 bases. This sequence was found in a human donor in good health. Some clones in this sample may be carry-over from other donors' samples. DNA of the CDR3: TGTGCCACCAGCAGAAATAGGCGACTAGCGGGAGGGTACGAGCAGTACTTC. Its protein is CATSRNRRLAGGYEQYF.